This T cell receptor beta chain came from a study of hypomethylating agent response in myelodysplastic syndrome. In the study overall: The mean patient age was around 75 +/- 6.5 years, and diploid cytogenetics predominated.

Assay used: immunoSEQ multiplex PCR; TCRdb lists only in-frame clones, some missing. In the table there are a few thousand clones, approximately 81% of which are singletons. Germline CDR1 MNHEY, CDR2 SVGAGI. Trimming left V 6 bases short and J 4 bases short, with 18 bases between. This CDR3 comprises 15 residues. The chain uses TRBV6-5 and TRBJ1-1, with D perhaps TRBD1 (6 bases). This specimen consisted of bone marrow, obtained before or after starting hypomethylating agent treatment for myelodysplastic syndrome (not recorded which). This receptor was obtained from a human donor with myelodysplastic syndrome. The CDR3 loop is CASRYPGGAGTEAFF. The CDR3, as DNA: TGTGCCAGCAGGTACCCTGGGGGGGCGGGCACTGAAGCTTTCTTT.